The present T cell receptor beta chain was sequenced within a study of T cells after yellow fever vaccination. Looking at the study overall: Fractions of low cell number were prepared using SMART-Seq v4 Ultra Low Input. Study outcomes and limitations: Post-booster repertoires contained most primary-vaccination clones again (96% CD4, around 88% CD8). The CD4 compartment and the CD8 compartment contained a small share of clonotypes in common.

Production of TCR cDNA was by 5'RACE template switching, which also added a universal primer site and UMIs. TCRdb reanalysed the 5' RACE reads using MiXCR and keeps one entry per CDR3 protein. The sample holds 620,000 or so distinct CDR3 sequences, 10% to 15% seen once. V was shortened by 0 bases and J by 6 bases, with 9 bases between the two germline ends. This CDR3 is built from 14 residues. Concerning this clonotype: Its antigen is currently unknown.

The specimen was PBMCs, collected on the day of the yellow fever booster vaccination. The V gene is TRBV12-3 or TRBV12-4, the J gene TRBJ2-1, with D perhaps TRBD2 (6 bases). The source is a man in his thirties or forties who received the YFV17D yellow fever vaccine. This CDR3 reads CASSLAGGINEQFF. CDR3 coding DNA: TGTGCCAGCAGTTTAGCGGGAGGAATCAATGAGCAGTTCTTC.